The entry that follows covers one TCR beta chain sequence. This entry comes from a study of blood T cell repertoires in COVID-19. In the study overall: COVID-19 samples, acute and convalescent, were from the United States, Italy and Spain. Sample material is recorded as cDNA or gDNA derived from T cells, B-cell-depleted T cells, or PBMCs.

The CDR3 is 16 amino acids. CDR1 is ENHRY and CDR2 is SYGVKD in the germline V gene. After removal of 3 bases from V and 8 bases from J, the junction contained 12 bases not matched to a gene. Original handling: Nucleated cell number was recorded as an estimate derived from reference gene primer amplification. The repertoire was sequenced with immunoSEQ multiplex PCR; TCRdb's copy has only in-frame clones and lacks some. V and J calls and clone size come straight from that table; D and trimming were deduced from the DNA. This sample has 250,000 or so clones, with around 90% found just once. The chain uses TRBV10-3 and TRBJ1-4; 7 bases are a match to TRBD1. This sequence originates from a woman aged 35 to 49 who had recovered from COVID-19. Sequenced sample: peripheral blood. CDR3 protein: CAISDSATGAGEKLFF. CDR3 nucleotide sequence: TGTGCCATCAGTGACTCAGCCACAGGGGCCGGGGAAAAACTGTTTTTT.